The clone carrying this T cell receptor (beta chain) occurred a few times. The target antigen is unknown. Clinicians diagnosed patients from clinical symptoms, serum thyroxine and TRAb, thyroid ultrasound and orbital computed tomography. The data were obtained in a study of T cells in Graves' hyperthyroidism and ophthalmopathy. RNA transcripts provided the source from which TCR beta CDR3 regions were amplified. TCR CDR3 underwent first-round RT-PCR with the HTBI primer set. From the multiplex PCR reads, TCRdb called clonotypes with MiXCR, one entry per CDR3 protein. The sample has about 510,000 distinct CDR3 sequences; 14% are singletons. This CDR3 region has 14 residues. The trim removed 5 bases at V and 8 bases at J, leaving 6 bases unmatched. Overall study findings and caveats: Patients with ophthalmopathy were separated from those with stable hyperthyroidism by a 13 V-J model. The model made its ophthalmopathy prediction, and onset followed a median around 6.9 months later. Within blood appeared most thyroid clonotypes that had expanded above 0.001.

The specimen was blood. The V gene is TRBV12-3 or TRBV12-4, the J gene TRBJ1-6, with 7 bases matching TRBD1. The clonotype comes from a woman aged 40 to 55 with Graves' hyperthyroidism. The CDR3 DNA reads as TGTGCCAGCAGTCCGGGGACAGAGTATTCACCCCTCCACTTT. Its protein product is CASSPGTEYSPLHF.